The clone carrying this TCR beta chain was seen ten or more times. Its matching antigen is unknown. Amplified TCR beta CDR3 regions came from RNA transcripts. The primer set for the first-round RT-PCR of the TCR CDR3 was HTBI. TCRdb reprocessed the multiplex PCR reads with MiXCR, giving one entry per CDR3 protein. The sample has some 300,000 distinct CDR3 sequences; approximately 12% are singletons. Blood was sampled at initial diagnosis of hyperthyroidism, prior to onset of any ophthalmopathy symptoms. Looked up from germline, CDR1 is SGHDN and CDR2 is FVKESK. This CDR3 spans 16 amino acids. V lost 2 bases to trimming and J lost 3 bases, with 15 bases between them. This specimen belongs to a study of T cells in Graves' hyperthyroidism and ophthalmopathy. Study findings and constraints: Researchers report that a 13 V-J model separated ophthalmopathy from stable hyperthyroidism.

The sequence derives from a young woman with Graves' hyperthyroidism that later progressed to Graves' ophthalmopathy. The material sequenced was blood. The chain recombines TRBV14 with TRBJ2-3; D assignment may be TRBD1 or TRBD2 (5 bases each). In DNA, the CDR3 is TGTGCCAGCAGCCAAATTGCAGGGTGGAGGACAGATACGCAGTATTTT. It is translated as CASSQIAGWRTDTQYF.